Below are 11 T cell receptor beta chains sequenced from a single sample in a study of T cell repertoires in cytomegalovirus infection (dated by TCRdb to between 2017 and 2020). Sequencing was carried out with an Illumina HiSeq 1500. The public reads were run again by TCRdb, first through fastp at Q25 and then through MiXCR, and only productive beta chains were kept. Rows matching on CDR3 protein sequence are summarized as one entry with the most common DNA and genes. The sample table contains around 270,000 distinct CDR3 sequences; only one count was recorded for approximately 10% of them. The ten largest make up around 16% of the sample. The sequenced sample consisted of PBMCs. These receptors all come from a human donor in good health (CMV status not recorded). Some clones in this sample may be carry-over from other donors' samples.

This clonotype showed up many times. The CDR3 region has the DNA TGTGCCAGCAGACAACGGGGGAGCTCCTACGAGCAGTACTTC. This codes for CASRQRGSSYEQYF. The chain is built from TRBV7-2 and TRBJ2-7, with D perhaps TRBD2 (6 bases). CDR3 length: 14 residues. The germline V gene encodes CDR1 SGHTA and CDR2 FQGNSA. V was pared by 6 bases and J by 0 bases, with 12 bases between.

This clonotype was seen repeatedly, ten times or more. The chain joins TRBV11-2 to TRBJ2-5; 9 bases agree with TRBD1. Per the germline V gene, CDR1 is SGHAT and CDR2 is FQNNGV. Trimming cost V 4 bases and J 4 bases; bases outside gene matches: 7. The CDR3 sequence is 15 residues long. The CDR3 sequence is CASSSHRDRVETQYF. The CDR3 DNA sequence: TGTGCCAGCAGCTCCCACCGGGACAGGGTAGAGACCCAGTACTTC.

V gene TRBV12-3 or TRBV12-4 combines with J gene TRBJ1-1, with D maybe TRBD1 (6 bases). The CDR3 covers 15 residues. Trimming stripped 3 bases from V and 1 base from J, with 12 bases between. The chain's CDR3 is CASSFRGRGNTEAFF. The CDR3 region has the DNA TGTGCCAGCAGTTTTCGGGGGCGCGGGAACACTGAAGCTTTCTTT.

This clonotype was seen a handful of times. The chain is built from TRBV4-3 and TRBJ2-3; 7 bases are shared with TRBD1. The length of the CDR3 is 16 residues. V lost 1 base to trimming and J lost 1 base; unmatched junction nucleotides: 5. Germline V gene data show CDR1 as LGHNA and CDR2 as YSLEER. CDR3 nucleotides: TGCGCCAGCAGCCAAGGGTGGACAGGAGGCACAGATACGCAGTATTTT. It codes for CASSQGWTGGTDTQYF.

This clonotype turned up a few times. The chain carries TRBV7-2 and TRBJ2-5; possibly TRBD2 for D (7 bases). Trimming took 3 bases from V and 4 from J, leaving 15 bases between them. Germline CDR1 reads SGHTA; CDR2 reads FQGNSA. The CDR3 has 15 amino acids. The CDR3, as DNA: TGTGCCAGCAGCTTGAGGGGGGGGGGCCGAGAGACCCAGTACTTC. This translates into CASSLRGGGRETQYF.

The CDR3 protein is CSVGRGSNTEAFF. CDR3 nucleotide sequence: TGCAGCGTTGGTCGGGGCTCGAACACTGAAGCTTTCTTT. This chain joins TRBV29-1 and TRBJ1-1, with D possibly being TRBD1 (5 bases). The germline V gene has CDR1 SQVTM and CDR2 ANQGSEA. The CDR3 is 13 residues long. Trimming took 4 bases from V and 1 from J, leaving 10 bases between them.

This clonotype was detected many times. This chain joins TRBV7-8 and TRBJ2-5, with TRBD1 identical over 7 bases. Per the germline V gene, CDR1 is SGHVS and CDR2 is FQNEAQ. The CDR3 runs 14 residues. Trimming at V came to 5 bases and at J to 1 base, leaving 4 bases not matched to a gene. The CDR3 DNA follows: TGTGCCAGCAGCATGGCAGGGGGCCAAGAGACCCAGTACTTC. This encodes CASSMAGGQETQYF.

V usage is TRBV6-2 or TRBV6-3 and J usage is TRBJ2-2; 8 nucleotides match TRBD1. The CDR3 sequence is 14 residues long. CDR1 and CDR2 from the germline V gene are MNHEY and SVGEGT. V gave up 7 bases and J gave up 1 base; unmatched junction bases: 2. CDR3 residues: CASTGQVNTGELFF. CDR3 DNA sequence: TGTGCCAGCACGGGACAGGTGAACACCGGGGAGCTGTTTTTT.

This clonotype has at least ten counts. The genes are TRBV7-2 and TRBJ2-1, with TRBD2 identical over 14 bases. The CDR3 runs 15 residues. With V trimmed by 5 bases and J by 9 bases, 6 bases remained unmatched. Germline assignment: CDR1 SGHTA and CDR2 FQGNSA. CDR3 protein: CASSPPGLAGGEQFF. CDR3 DNA sequence: TGTGCCAGCAGCCCGCCAGGACTAGCGGGAGGTGAGCAGTTCTTC.

This clonotype was recorded a few times. This chain connects TRBV4-2 to TRBJ2-1; tentative D call: TRBD2 (7 bases). The CDR3 runs 16 residues. V was clipped by 2 bases and J by 5 bases, with 16 bases between them. Per the germline V gene, CDR1 is LGHNA and CDR2 is YNFKEQ. CDR3 protein: CASSQPPGGFNNEQFF. The CDR3, as DNA: TGTGCCAGCAGCCAACCCCCGGGGGGCTTCAACAATGAGCAGTTCTTC.

This clonotype was seen only a few times. The genes are TRBV2 and TRBJ1-1, with D maybe TRBD1 (5 bases). This CDR3 is built from 18 residues. Germline loops: CDR1 SNHLY, CDR2 FYNNEI. V shed 5 bases and J shed 4 bases, with 26 bases lying between them. The CDR3 sequence: CASSFPGFAPKGSTEAFF. The DNA for the CDR3 is TGTGCCAGCAGTTTCCCTGGGTTTGCCCCAAAGGGGAGCACTGAAGCTTTCTTT.